This T cell receptor (beta chain) was found in a study of human T cells and chemical hapten exposure. In the study overall: Alopecia areata, totalis or universalis affected patients who were mostly female. The study's findings and limits: The number of TCRs above 1 in 1000 frequency did not change after DPC sensitization.

Per the original data handling: Sampled TCR counts reached a median of around 100,000 per sample, with values ranging from roughly 20,000 to 700,000. TCRdb used MiXCR to reprocess the RACE reads, holding one entry per CDR3 protein. TCRdb, not the authors, supplied the V and J calls. Altogether about 160,000 distinct CDR3 sequences are present, roughly a quarter being singletons, with the ten largest covering 2.1%. Turning to this clonotype: Its antigen remains unknown.

Trimming took 2 bases from V and 4 from J; bases not matched to a gene: 4. Germline V gene data show CDR1 as SGHDT and CDR2 as YYEEEE. CDR3 length: 15 residues. As to time point: patch test 3, about 24 weeks after DPC sensitization. The sample's treatment: therapeutic diphenylcyclopropenone sensitization with weekly scalp DPC. Only after blood had been drawn was each patch test applied. The source was whole blood, collected in connection with sensitization to the hapten diphenylcyclopropenone (DPC). This TCR was sampled from a woman between 18 and 30 years old with alopecia areata. Some clones in this sample may be carry-over from other donors' samples. The rearrangement links TRBV5-6 to TRBJ2-1; 9 bases agree with TRBD2. The DNA of the CDR3 is TGTGCCAGCAGCTTTAGCGGGAGCCCGTACAATGAGCAGTTCTTC. The encoded protein is CASSFSGSPYNEQFF.